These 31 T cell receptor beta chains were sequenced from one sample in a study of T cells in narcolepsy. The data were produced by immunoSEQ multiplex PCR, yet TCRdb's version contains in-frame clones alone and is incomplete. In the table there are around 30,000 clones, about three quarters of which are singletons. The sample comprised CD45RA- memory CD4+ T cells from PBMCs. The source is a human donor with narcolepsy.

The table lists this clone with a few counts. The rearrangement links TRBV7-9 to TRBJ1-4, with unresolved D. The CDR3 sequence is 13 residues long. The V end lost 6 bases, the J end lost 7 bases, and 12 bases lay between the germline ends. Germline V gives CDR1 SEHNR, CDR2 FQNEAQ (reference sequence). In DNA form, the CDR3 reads TGTGCCAGCAGTATCTCTGACCTTGAAAAACTGTTTTTT. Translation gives CASSISDLEKLFF.

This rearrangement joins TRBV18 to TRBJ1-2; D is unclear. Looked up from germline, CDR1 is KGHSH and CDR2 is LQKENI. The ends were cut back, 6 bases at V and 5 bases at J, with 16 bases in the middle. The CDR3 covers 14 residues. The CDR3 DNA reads TGTGCCAGCTCGCAAGAGGCCGGAGGGTATGGCTACACCTTC. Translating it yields CASSQEAGGYGYTF.

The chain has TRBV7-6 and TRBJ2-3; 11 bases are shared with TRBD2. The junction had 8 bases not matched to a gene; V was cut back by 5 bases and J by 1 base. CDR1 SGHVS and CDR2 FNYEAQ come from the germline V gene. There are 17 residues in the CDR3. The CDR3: CASSPASGGLGTDTQYF. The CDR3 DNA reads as TGTGCCAGCAGCCCCGCTAGCGGGGGGTTGGGCACAGATACGCAGTATTTT.

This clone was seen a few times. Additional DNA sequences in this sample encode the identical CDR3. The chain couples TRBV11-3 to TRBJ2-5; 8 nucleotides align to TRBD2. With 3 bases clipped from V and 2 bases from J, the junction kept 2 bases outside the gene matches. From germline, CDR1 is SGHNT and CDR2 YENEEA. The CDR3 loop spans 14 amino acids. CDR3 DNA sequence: TGTGCCAGCAGCTTGGCGGGAGGACAAGAGACCCAGTACTTC. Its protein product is CASSLAGGQETQYF. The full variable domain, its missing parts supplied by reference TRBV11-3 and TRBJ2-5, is EAGVVQSPRYKIIEKKQPVAFWCNPISGHNTLYWYLQNLGQGPELLIRYENEEAVDDSQLPKDRFSAERLKGVDSTLKIQPAELGDSAVYLCASSLAGGQETQYFGPGTRLLVL.

The CDR3 sequence is CSGRLGDTEAFF. CDR3 DNA: TGCAGCGGCAGGCTTGGGGACACTGAAGCTTTCTTT. The chain employs TRBV29-1 and TRBJ1-1; no reliable D call. CDR3 length: 12 amino acids. The V gene's germline CDR1 is SQVTM and CDR2 ANQGSEA. V was clipped by 7 bases and J by 3 bases, with 12 bases between them.

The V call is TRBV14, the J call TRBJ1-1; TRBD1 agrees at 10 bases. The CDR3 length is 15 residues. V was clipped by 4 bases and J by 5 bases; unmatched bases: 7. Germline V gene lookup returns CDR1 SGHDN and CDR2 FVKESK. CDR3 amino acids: CASSPRQGARTEAFF. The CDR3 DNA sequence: TGTGCCAGCAGCCCGAGACAGGGGGCGCGTACTGAAGCTTTCTTT.

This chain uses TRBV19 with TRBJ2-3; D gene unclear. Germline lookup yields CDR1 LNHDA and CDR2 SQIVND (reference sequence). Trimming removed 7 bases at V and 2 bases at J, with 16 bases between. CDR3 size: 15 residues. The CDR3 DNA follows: TGTGCCAGTACCGCCCGACGTCTTTCCACAGATACGCAGTATTTT. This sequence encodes CASTARRLSTDTQYF.

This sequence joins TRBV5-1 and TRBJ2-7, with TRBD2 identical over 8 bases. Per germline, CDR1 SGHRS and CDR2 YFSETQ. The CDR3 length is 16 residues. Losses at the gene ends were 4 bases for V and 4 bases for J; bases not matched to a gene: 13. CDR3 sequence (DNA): TGCGCCAGCAGCCCGGGAGGAGCGGGAGTGGGGTACGAGCAGTACTTC. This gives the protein CASSPGGAGVGYEQYF.

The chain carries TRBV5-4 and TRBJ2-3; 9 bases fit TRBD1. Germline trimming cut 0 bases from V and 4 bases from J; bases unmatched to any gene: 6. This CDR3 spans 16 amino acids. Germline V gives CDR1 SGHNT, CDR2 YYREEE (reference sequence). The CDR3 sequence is CASSLAGTGPADTQYF. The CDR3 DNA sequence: TGTGCCAGCAGCTTGGCTGGGACAGGGCCAGCAGATACGCAGTATTTT.

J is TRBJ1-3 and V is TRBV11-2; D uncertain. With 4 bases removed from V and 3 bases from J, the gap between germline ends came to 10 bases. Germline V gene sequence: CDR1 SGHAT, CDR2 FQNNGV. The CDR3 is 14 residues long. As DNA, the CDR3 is TGTGCCAGCAGCTCCAAAGGTGGTGGAAACACCATATATTTT. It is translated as CASSSKGGGNTIYF.

The CDR3 DNA follows: TGTGCCAGCAGTGGTGACAACCTCCACACAGATACGCAGTATTTT. Protein product: CASSGDNLHTDTQYF. This rearrangement joins TRBV6-5 to TRBJ2-3; D call uncertain. Per germline, CDR1 MNHEY and CDR2 SVGAGI. V was shortened by 5 bases and J by 2 bases, with 14 bases between the two germline ends. The CDR3 contains 15 residues.

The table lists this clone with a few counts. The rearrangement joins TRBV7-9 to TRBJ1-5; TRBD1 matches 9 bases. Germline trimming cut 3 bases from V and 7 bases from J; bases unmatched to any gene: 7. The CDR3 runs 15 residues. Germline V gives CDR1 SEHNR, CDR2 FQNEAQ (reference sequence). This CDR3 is CASSLGDREGQPQHF. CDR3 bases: TGTGCCAGCAGCTTGGGGGACAGGGAGGGACAGCCCCAGCATTTT.

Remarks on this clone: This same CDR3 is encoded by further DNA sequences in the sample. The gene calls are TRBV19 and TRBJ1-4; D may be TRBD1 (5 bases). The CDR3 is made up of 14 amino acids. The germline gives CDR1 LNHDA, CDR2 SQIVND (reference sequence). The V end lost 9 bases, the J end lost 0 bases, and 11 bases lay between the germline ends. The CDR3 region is CASRDGATNEKLFF. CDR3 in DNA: TGTGCCAGCCGGGACGGTGCAACTAATGAAAAACTGTTTTTT.

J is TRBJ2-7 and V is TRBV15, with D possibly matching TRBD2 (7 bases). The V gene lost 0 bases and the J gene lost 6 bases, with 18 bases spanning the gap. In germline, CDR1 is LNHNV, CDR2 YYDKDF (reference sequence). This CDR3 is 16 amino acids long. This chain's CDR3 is CATSRDPGGRVGEQYF. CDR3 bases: TGTGCCACCAGCAGAGATCCCGGGGGGCGCGTGGGCGAGCAGTACTTC. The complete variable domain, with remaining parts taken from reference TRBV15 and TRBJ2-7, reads DAMVIQNPRYQVTQFGKPVTLSCSQTLNHNVMYWYQQKSSQAPKLLFHYYDKDFNNEADTPDNFQSRRPNTSFCFLDIRSPGLGDTAMYLCATSRDPGGRVGEQYFGPGTRLTVT.

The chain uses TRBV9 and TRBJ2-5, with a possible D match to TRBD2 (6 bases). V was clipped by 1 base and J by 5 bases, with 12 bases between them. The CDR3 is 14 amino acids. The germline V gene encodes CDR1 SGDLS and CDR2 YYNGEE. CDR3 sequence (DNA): TGTGCCAGCAGCGTACCGGGGGTCGGGGAGACCCAGTACTTC. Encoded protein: CASSVPGVGETQYF.

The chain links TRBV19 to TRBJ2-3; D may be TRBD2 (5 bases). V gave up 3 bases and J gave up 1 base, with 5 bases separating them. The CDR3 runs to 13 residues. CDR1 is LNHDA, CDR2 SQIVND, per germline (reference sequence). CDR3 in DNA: TGTGCCAGTAGTATCGGGGGCACAGATACGCAGTATTTT. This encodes CASSIGGTDTQYF.

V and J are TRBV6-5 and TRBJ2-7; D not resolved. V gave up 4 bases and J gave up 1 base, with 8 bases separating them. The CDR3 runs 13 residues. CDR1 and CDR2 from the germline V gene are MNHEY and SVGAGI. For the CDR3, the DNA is TGTGCCAGCAGTTTGACGGCTTCCTACGAGCAGTACTTC. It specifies CASSLTASYEQYF.

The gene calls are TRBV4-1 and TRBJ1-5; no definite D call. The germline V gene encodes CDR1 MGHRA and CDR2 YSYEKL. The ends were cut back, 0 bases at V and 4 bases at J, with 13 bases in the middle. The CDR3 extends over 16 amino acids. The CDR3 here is CASSQESVLGNQPQHF. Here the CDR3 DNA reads TGCGCCAGCAGCCAAGAGTCGGTTTTGGGAAATCAGCCCCAGCATTTT.

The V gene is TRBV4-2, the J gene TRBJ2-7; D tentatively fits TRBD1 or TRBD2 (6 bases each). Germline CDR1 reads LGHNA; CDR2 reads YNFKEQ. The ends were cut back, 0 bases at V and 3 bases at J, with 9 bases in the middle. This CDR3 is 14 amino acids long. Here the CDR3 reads CASSQDRGLYEQYF. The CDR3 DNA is TGTGCCAGCAGCCAAGACAGGGGACTCTACGAGCAGTACTTC.

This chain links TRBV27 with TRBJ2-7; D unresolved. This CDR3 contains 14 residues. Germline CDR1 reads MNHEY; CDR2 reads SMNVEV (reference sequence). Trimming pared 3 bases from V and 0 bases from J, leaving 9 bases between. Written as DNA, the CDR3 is TGTGCCAGCAGTTTCACAAGAGACTCCTACGAGCAGTACTTC. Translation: CASSFTRDSYEQYF.

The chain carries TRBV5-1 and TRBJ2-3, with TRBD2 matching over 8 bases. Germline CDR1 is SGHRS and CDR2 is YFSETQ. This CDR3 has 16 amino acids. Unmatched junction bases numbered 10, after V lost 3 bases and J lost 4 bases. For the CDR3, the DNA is TGCGCCAGCAGCTGGAGAGGTAGCGGGGATTCAGATACGCAGTATTTT. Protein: CASSWRGSGDSDTQYF.

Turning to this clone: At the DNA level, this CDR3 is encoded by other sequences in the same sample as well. CDR3 sequence (DNA): TGCGCCAGCAGCTTGGAGGGTCGAGCCGCAGATACGCAGTATTTT. Translated: CASSLEGRAADTQYF. The J gene is TRBJ2-3, the V gene TRBV5-1; D is undetermined. Trimming took off 0 bases at V and 4 bases at J, with 12 bases between the two ends. The CDR3 consists of 15 residues. Germline V gene data show CDR1 as SGHRS and CDR2 as YFSETQ.

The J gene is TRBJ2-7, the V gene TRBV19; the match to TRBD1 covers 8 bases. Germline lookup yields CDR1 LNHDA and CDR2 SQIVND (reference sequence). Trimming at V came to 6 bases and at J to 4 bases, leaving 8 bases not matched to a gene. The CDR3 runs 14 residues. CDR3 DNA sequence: TGTGCCAGTAGACGACAGGGGCCAAATTACGAGCAGTACTTC. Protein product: CASRRQGPNYEQYF.

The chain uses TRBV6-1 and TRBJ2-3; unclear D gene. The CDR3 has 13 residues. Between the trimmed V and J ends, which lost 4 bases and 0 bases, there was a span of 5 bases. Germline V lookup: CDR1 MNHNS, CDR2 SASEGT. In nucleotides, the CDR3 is TGTGCCAGCAGTGGGCAGAGCACAGATACGCAGTATTTT. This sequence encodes CASSGQSTDTQYF.

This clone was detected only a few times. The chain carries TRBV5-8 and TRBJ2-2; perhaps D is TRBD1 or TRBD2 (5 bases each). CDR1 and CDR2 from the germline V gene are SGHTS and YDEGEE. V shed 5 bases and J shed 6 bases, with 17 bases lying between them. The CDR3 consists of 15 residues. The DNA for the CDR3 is TGTGCCAGCAGAAAAGGGACCAGTCAGGCCGGGGAGCTGTTTTTT. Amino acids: CASRKGTSQAGELFF.

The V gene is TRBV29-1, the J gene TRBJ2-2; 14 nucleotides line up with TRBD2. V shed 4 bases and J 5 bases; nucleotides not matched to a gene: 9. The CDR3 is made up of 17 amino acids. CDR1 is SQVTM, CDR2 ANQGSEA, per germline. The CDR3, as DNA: TGCAGCGTTGTGACTAGCGGGAGGGCCGAGGTAACCGGGGAGCTGTTTTTT. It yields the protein CSVVTSGRAEVTGELFF.

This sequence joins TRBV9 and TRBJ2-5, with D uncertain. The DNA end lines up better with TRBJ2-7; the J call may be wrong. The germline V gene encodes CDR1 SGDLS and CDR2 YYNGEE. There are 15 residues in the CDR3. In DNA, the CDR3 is TGTGCCAGCAGCGTAGAGGCACAAGCCTTCTACGAGCAGTACTTC. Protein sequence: CASSVEAQAFYEQYF.

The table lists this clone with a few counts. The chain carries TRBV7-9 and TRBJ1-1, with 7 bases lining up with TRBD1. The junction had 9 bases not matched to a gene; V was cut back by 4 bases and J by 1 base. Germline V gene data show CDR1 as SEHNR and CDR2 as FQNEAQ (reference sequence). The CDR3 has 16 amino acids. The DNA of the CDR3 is TGTGCCAGCAGCTCCAAGGGACAGAAAAAGAACACTGAAGCTTTCTTT. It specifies CASSSKGQKKNTEAFF.

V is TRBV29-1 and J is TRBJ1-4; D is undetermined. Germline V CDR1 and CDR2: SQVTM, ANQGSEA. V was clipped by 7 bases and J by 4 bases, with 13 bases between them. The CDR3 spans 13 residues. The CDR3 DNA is TGCAGCGCCTCAGGACTGAATAATGAAAAACTGTTTTTT. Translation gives CSASGLNNEKLFF.

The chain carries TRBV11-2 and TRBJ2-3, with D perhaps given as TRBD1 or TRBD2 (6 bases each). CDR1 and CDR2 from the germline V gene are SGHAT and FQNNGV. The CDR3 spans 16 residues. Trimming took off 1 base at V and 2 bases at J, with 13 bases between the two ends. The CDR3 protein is CASSLGPWGATDTQYF. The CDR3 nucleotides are TGTGCCAGCAGCTTAGGTCCCTGGGGGGCCACAGATACGCAGTATTTT.

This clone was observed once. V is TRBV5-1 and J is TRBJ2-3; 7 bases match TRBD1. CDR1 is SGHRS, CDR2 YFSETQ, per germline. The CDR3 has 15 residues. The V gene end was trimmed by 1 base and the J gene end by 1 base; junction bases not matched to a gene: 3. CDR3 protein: CASSLRGLGTDTQYF. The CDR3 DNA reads TGCGCCAGCAGCTTGAGGGGGCTTGGCACAGATACGCAGTATTTT.